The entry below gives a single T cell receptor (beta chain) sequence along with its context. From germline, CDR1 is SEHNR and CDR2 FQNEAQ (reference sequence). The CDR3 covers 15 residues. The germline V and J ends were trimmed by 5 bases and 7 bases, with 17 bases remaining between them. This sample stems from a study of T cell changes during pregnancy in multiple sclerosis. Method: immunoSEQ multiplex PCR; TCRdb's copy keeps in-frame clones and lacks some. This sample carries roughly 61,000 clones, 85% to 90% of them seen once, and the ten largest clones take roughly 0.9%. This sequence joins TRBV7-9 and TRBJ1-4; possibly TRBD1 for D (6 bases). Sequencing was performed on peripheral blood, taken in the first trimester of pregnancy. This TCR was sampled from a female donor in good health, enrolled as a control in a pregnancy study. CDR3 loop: CASSPTGRGGEKLFF. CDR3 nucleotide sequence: TGTGCCAGCAGCCCTACGGGCAGGGGTGGTGAAAAACTGTTTTTT.